This TCR beta chain was profiled in a study of STAT3 mutations in large granular lymphocyte leukemia. Regarding the study as a whole: Samples missed the first appearance of the clone. In T-cell large granular lymphocyte leukemia, about half of patients showed multiple immunodominant subclonotypes. Suggested: STAT3 mutation was not the ancestral event for these clonal expansions.

Germline assignment: CDR1 SGHRS and CDR2 YFSETQ. Trimming stripped 0 bases from V and 6 bases from J, with 15 bases between. The CDR3 has 15 amino acids. Sequencing used immunoSEQ multiplex PCR; TCRdb keeps in-frame clones, though not all of them. Of about 1,800 clones in the sample, over 25% were seen once. This clone was seen only a few times. The antigen remains undetermined. Sequenced: peripheral blood mononuclear cells. The chain joins TRBV5-1 to TRBJ1-2; tentative D call: TRBD1 (6 bases). This sequence was found in a male patient in his 50s with T-cell large granular lymphocyte leukemia. Some clones in this sample may be carry-over from other donors' samples. This CDR3 reads CASSLDGGGRDGYTF. DNA of the CDR3: TGCGCCAGCAGCTTGGATGGAGGGGGAAGGGATGGCTACACCTTC.